This T cell receptor beta chain was obtained from a study of cytomegalovirus exposure and HLA in healthy donors. As for the study in general: Within the Caucasian-associated ancestry cluster were about 81% of the approximately 400 genotyped donors.

The CDR3 is 15 residues long. PCR employed 60 Vbeta and 13 Jbeta primers. The protocol was immunoSEQ multiplex PCR, while the TCRdb copy is restricted to in-frame clones and leaves out a portion. The sample carries 150,000 to 200,000 clones, roughly four fifths recorded once. This clone turned up a few times. Its specificity is not known. The study, taken as a whole, reports: The investigators catalogued 150 to 200 TCR beta chains as cytomegalovirus-associated. A missense variant in DCLRE1C was later tied to TCR beta V- and J-gene trimming.

The sequenced sample was PBMCs. This TCR was sampled from a woman aged 18-30 years in good health and CMV-seronegative. The chain couples TRBV21-1 to TRBJ2-3; TRBD1 is the table's D call, not checked against the DNA. TRBV21-1 represents a pseudogene. The CDR3 spells CASSKRDRATDTQYF. As DNA, the CDR3 is TGTGCCAGCAGCAAAAGGGACAGGGCCACAGATACGCAGTATTTT.